These 2 T cell receptor beta chains share one sample of origin, sequenced in a study of T cell changes during pregnancy in multiple sclerosis. Only in-frame clones appear in the TCRdb table, and some are missing; sequencing was by immunoSEQ multiplex PCR. The sample lists approximately 80,000 clones; around 94% were seen once. The source was peripheral blood, collected in the second trimester of pregnancy. Receptor source: a female donor in good health, enrolled as a control in a pregnancy study.

This clone was seen only once. V gene TRBV28 combines with J gene TRBJ2-5; the D is unclear. The germline gives CDR1 MDHEN, CDR2 SYDVKM. V gave up 5 bases and J gave up 1 base, with 17 bases separating them. The CDR3 sequence is 16 residues long. DNA of the CDR3: TGTGCCAGCAGTCCACGCCTCTCAGCTAGCCAAGAGACCCAGTACTTC. Protein sequence: CASSPRLSASQETQYF.

The rearrangement links TRBV5-1 to TRBJ2-7, with D perhaps matching TRBD2 (5 bases). Per the germline V gene, CDR1 is SGHRS and CDR2 is YFSETQ. This CDR3 comprises 15 residues. Trimming stripped 5 bases from V and 7 bases from J, with 22 bases between. The CDR3 loop reads CASREWTADYGEQYF. CDR3 coding DNA: TGCGCCAGCAGAGAATGGACGGCAGACTACGGTGAGCAGTACTTC.